A selection of T cell receptor beta chains follows, all from one sample in a study of blood T cell repertoires in COVID-19. The protocol was immunoSEQ multiplex PCR, while the TCRdb copy is restricted to in-frame clones and leaves out a portion. The table records 190,000 or so clones, 85% to 90% of them present only once. Sequenced: peripheral blood. Receptor source: a man aged 40-49 years with active or convalescent COVID-19. CDR3s include the opening cysteine and the closing phenylalanine or tryptophan. A D gene is named only where the DNA matches it firmly. The size field is filled for only some rows; it gives once, few, many or a size class.

clone_size d_call j_call v_call cdr3_nt cdr3_aa
once . TRBJ1-5 TRBV21-1 TGTGCCAGCAGCAAAATTTTCGGGCCCCAGCATTTT CASSKIFGPQHF
. . TRBJ1-6 TRBV2 TGTGCCAGCAGTGTACAAAGTCCCTATTCACCCCTCCACTTT CASSVQSPYSPLHF
. . TRBJ1-3 TRBV9 TGTGCCAGCAGCGTAGAGGGGGAAGCGCCTGGAAACACCATATATTTT CASSVEGEAPGNTIYF
. . TRBJ2-2 TRBV9 TGTGCCAGCAGCGCCACAGGGTCCGCCGGGGAGCTGTTTTTT CASSATGSAGELFF
. . TRBJ2-5 TRBV5-1 TGCGCCAGCAGCTTGGGGGGCCTGGCTCTGCAAGAGACCCAGTACTTC CASSLGGLALQETQYF
. TRBD2 TRBJ2-1 TRBV24-1 TGTGCCACCAGTGATTATAACAGGGGTCTGACTAGCGGGGCGTTCTCCTACAATGAGCAGTTCTTC CATSDYNRGLTSGAFSYNEQFF
. . TRBJ2-7 TRBV7-8 TGTGCCAGCAGCCCCGTTAGACTATCCTACGAGCAGTACTTC CASSPVRLSYEQYF
. TRBD2 TRBJ2-1 TRBV5-1 TGCGCCAGCAGCTTGGCCGGCGGGGGCTACAATGAGCAGTTCTTC CASSLAGGGYNEQFF
. . TRBJ1-2 TRBV18 TGTGCCAGCTCAGGGGCCGACTACTATGGCTACACCTTC CASSGADYYGYTF
few . TRBJ1-1 TRBV6-5 TGTGCCAGCAGCCTTTCAGACAGTCGCGCCACTGAAGCTTTCTTT CASSLSDSRATEAFF
. . TRBJ2-1 TRBV4-1 TGCGCCAGCAGCCAAGAGGCTAACAGGGAGCAGTTCTTC CASSQEANREQFF
. . TRBJ1-1 TRBV3-1/TRBV3-2 TGTGCCAGCAGCTTCGCTAGGGGAAAGACTGAAGCTTTCTTT CASSFARGKTEAFF
. . TRBJ1-2 TRBV4-3 TGCGCCAGCAGCCAAGATCCCCAGGCGACTAACTATGGCTACACCTTC CASSQDPQATNYGYTF
. . TRBJ1-1 TRBV5-1 TGCGCCAGCAGCTTGGAGGGGCGGGGAGCGGACACTGAAGCTTTCTTT CASSLEGRGADTEAFF
. . TRBJ2-1 TRBV7-6 TGTGCCAGCAGCTCTAATAGGTTCGGGGCGGGGAGCTCCTACAATGAGCAGTTCTTC CASSSNRFGAGSSYNEQFF
. . TRBJ2-7 TRBV30 TGTGCCTGGAGTGTTGGGGGCGCAAGCCACGAGCAGTACTTC CAWSVGGASHEQYF
. . TRBJ2-3 TRBV6-2/TRBV6-3 TGTGCCAGCAGTTTCGACCTTAGAGACATCTTCAGAGCAGATACGCAGTATTTT CASSFDLRDIFRADTQYF
. TRBD1 TRBJ2-2 TRBV5-1 TGCGCCAGCAGCTTGGGGACAGGGGTAACCGGGGAGCTGTTTTTT CASSLGTGVTGELFF
. TRBD1 TRBJ1-1 TRBV4-1 TGCGCCGGTAAGAGACAGGGGTTGGACACTGAAGCTTTCTTT CAGKRQGLDTEAFF
. TRBD2 TRBJ2-7 TRBV7-2 TGTGCCAGCAGCTTAGAAGCGGGGAGCTCCTACGAGCAGTACTTC CASSLEAGSSYEQYF
. TRBD1 TRBJ1-2 TRBV5-1 TGCGCCAGCAGCTTGGAGCCGGGACAGATCAACTATGGCTACACCTTC CASSLEPGQINYGYTF
. . TRBJ1-2 TRBV13 TGTGCCAGCAGCTTAAGGGTCGGGGGAGCTAACTATGGCTACACCTTC CASSLRVGGANYGYTF
. TRBD2 TRBJ2-2 TRBV28 TGTGCCAGCAGTTCCGCGGGACTAGCGGGGGGCGCGAACACCGGGGAGCTGTTTTTT CASSSAGLAGGANTGELFF
. . TRBJ1-6 TRBV10-2 TGCGCCAGCATGGTGGGGACTCCTAATTCACCCCTCCACTTT CASMVGTPNSPLHF
. TRBD2 TRBJ2-1 TRBV7-9 TGTGCCAGCAGCCCACGGACTAGCGGGGGCTACTACAATGAGCAGTTCTTC CASSPRTSGGYYNEQFF
. TRBD1 TRBJ2-7 TRBV9 TGTGCCAGCAGCACACAGGGGTTATCCTACGGGGAGCAGTACTTC CASSTQGLSYGEQYF
. . TRBJ2-7 TRBV5-1 TGCGCCAGCAGCTTGGCCGGAAGTGCTCCCGGGGGGCATGGGCAGTACTTC CASSLAGSAPGGHGQYF
once . TRBJ1-3 TRBV13 TGTGCCAGCAGCTTAGTCAGGGGAGGAAACACCATATATTTT CASSLVRGGNTIYF
. . TRBJ2-5 TRBV7-8 TGTGCCAGCAGCTTAGGAAGGGAGCTCGGGACCCAGTACTTC CASSLGRELGTQYF
. TRBD1 TRBJ1-5 TRBV10-3 TGTGCCATCAGTGAAGGGGGACAGCCCAATCAGCCCCAGCATTTT CAISEGGQPNQPQHF
. . TRBJ2-1 TRBV30 TGTGCCTGGAGCGGTCAGGGGTTCTTCAATGAGCAGTTCTTC CAWSGQGFFNEQFF
. . TRBJ2-3 TRBV10-3 TGTGCCATCAGTGATCCTAGATTCGGAGATACGCAGTATTTT CAISDPRFGDTQYF
once TRBD2 TRBJ2-1 TRBV3-1/TRBV3-2 TGTGCCAGCAGCCAAGACGGCTCAGGTAGCGGGGGGGCCGTGGATGAGCAGTTCTTC CASSQDGSGSGGAVDEQFF
. . TRBJ1-5 TRBV5-5 TGTGCCAGCAGCTTGGTTGGGGGAGGGGGCAATCAGCCCCAGCATTTT CASSLVGGGGNQPQHF
. . TRBJ1-1 TRBV5-1 TGCGCCAGCAGCCCAGGGGTAGGCACTGAAGCTTTCTTT CASSPGVGTEAFF
. . TRBJ2-7 TRBV7-3 TGTGCCAGCAGCTTAACAGCAGGGTTTGTCCACGAGCAGTACTTC CASSLTAGFVHEQYF
. TRBD1 TRBJ2-1 TRBV30 TGTGCCTGGGCCAAAAGGACAGGGGGGAGTGAGCAGTTCTTC CAWAKRTGGSEQFF
. TRBD1 TRBJ1-5 TRBV5-1 TGCGCCAGCAGCTCGGGACAGCTAAATCAGCCCCAGCATTTT CASSSGQLNQPQHF
. . TRBJ2-1 TRBV5-4 TGTGCCAGCAGCTTGGGTAGTGGCAGGGTTGATGAGCAGTTCTTC CASSLGSGRVDEQFF
. TRBD2 TRBJ2-3 TRBV4-1 TGCGCCAGCAGCCAAGATAGCGGGGGGGCAACAGATACGCAGTATTTT CASSQDSGGATDTQYF
. TRBD1 TRBJ1-5 TRBV19 TGTGCCAGTAGTCCAGTGGGACAGGGCAATCAGCCCCAGCATTTT CASSPVGQGNQPQHF
. . TRBJ1-2 TRBV30 TGTGCCTGGAGTGTTACGGTTGGTGGCTACACCTTC CAWSVTVGGYTF
. TRBD1 TRBJ1-1 TRBV7-9 TGTGCCAGCAGCTTAGGCAGGGGGCTTACTGAAGCTTTCTTT CASSLGRGLTEAFF
. . TRBJ1-1 TRBV6-5 TGTGCCAGCAGTTTTAGTCCAAGCACTGAAGCTTTCTTT CASSFSPSTEAFF
. . TRBJ1-5 TRBV6-5 TGTGCCAGCACTACCTGGACAGACAATCAGCCCCAGCATTTT CASTTWTDNQPQHF
. . TRBJ2-3 TRBV28 TGTGCCACCCAAGCGCAGCGGATCACAGATACGCAGTATTTT CATQAQRITDTQYF
. . TRBJ1-2 TRBV19 TGTGCCAGTAGCTCAACAGGGTTTGGCTACACCTTC CASSSTGFGYTF
. TRBD1 TRBJ2-7 TRBV5-1 TGCGCCAGTAAGGACTCAGGGGGAAACTACGGCGAGCAGTACTTC CASKDSGGNYGEQYF
. TRBD1 TRBJ2-1 TRBV24-1 TGTGCCACCAGTGACTCCCGACAGGGGAGACGCAATGAGCAGTTCTTC CATSDSRQGRRNEQFF